This T cell receptor (beta chain) was recovered during a study of T-cell memory formation after mild COVID-19. About the study: TCR clusters showed largely donor specificity.

Comment on this clonotype: Its antigen remains unknown.

Losses at the gene ends were 8 bases for V and 8 bases for J; bases not matched to a gene: 5. The CDR3 sequence is 13 residues long. Germline CDR1 is KGHDR and CDR2 is SFDVKD. Overall study findings and caveats: Contracting CD8+ clones were enriched in EMRA, CD4+ mainly in CM and EM.

With constant-segment primers, 5'RACE yielded cDNA libraries of TCR alpha and TCR beta that carried sample barcodes and UMIs. TCRdb redid the calling of the 5' RACE reads with MiXCR, one entry per CDR3 protein. There are around 190,000 distinct CDR3 sequences in the sample; around a sixth occur only once, and 3.9% lies in the top ten. Material for sequencing was PBMCs or a T cell subset sorted from them (not recorded which). The chain has TRBV24-1 and TRBJ1-1; 12 nucleotides match TRBD1. This receptor was identified in a man younger than 30 who had mild COVID-19 (a few samples of this study predate the infection). Cell type and time point are not known. The CDR3 here is CATMGQGAGEAFF. In nucleotides, the CDR3 is TGTGCCACCATGGGACAGGGGGCCGGCGAAGCTTTCTTT.